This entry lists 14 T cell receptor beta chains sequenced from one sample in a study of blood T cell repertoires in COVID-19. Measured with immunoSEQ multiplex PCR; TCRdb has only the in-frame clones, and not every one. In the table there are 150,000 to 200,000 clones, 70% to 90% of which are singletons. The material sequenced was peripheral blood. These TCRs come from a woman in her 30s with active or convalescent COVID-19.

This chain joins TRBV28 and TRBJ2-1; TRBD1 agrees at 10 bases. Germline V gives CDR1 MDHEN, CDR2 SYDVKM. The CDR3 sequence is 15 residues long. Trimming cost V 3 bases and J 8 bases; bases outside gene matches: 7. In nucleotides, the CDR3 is TGTGCCAGCAGTTTTGGGGACAGGGGAGCATATGAGCAGTTCTTC. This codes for CASSFGDRGAYEQFF.

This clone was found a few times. This CDR3 reads CASTPRRQALYSNQPQHF. The CDR3 DNA follows: TGTGCCAGTACCCCGAGGCGACAGGCCTTGTACAGCAATCAGCCCCAGCATTTT. The chain couples TRBV19 to TRBJ1-5; possibly TRBD1 for D (6 bases). V was trimmed by 7 bases and J by 1 base, leaving 23 bases between them. There are 18 residues in the CDR3. Germline V gene sequence: CDR1 LNHDA, CDR2 SQIVND (reference sequence).

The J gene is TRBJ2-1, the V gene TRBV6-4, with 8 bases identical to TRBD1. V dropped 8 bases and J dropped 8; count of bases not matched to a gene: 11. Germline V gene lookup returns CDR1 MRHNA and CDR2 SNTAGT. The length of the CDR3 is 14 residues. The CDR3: CASSPQGASDEQFF. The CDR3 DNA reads TGTGCCAGCTCTCCCCAGGGGGCTTCAGATGAGCAGTTCTTC.

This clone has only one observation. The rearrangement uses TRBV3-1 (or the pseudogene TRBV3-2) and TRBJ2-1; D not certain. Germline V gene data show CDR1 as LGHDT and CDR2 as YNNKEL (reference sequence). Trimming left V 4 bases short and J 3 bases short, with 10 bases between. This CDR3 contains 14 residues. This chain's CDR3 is CASSPQAVYNEQFF. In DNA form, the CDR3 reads TGTGCCAGCAGCCCCCAGGCAGTCTACAATGAGCAGTTCTTC.

In DNA form, the CDR3 reads TGTGCCAGTAGTAAGGGACTAGCGGGAGGTGCTGAGACCCAGTACTTC. Translated: CASSKGLAGGAETQYF. V is TRBV19 and J is TRBJ2-5, with TRBD2 matching over 15 bases. V lost 4 bases, J lost 5 bases, and 5 bases stayed unmatched. This CDR3 has 16 amino acids. CDR1 is LNHDA, CDR2 SQIVND, per germline (reference sequence).

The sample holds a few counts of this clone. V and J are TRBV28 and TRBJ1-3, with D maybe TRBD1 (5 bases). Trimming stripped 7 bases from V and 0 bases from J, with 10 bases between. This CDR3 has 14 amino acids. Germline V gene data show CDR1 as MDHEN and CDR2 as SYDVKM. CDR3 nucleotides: TGTGCCAGCACCCCCGACAGCTCTGGAAACACCATATATTTT. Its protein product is CASTPDSSGNTIYF.

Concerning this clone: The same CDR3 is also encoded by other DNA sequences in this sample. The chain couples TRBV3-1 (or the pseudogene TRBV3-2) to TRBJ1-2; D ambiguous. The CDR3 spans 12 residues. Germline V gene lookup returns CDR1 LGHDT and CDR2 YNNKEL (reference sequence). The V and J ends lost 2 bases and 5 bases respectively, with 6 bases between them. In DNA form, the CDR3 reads TGTGCCAGCAGCCAACTGGAGTATGGCTACACCTTC. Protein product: CASSQLEYGYTF.

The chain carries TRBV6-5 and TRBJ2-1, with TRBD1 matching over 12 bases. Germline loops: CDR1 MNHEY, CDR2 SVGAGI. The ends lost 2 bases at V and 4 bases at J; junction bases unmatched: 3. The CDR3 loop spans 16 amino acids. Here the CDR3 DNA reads TGTGCCAGCAGTTACCGGGACAGGGGGCCTTACAATGAGCAGTTCTTC. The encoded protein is CASSYRDRGPYNEQFF.

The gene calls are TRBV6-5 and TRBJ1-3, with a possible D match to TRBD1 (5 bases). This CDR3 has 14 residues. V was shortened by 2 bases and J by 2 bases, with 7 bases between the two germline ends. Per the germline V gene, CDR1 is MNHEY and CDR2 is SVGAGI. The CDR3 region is CASSYGGTGNTIYF. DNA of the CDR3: TGTGCCAGCAGTTACGGGGGGACTGGAAACACCATATATTTT.

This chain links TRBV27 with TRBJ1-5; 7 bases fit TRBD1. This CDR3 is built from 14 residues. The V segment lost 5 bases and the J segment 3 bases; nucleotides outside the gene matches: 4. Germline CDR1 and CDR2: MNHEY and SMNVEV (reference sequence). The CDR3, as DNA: TGTGCCAGCAGTCCGACAGGGTTCAATCAGCCCCAGCATTTT. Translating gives CASSPTGFNQPQHF.

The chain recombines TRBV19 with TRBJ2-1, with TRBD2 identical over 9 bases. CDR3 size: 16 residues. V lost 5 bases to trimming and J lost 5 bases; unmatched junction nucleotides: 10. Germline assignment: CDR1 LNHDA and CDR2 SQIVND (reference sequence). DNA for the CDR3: TGTGCCAGTAGTCTGTGGAGGACTAGCGTCCACAATGAGCAGTTCTTC. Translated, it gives CASSLWRTSVHNEQFF.

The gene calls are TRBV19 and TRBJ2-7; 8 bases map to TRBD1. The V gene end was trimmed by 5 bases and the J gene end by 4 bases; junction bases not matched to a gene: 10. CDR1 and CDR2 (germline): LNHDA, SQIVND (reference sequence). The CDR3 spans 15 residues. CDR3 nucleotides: TGTGCCAGTAGTGCCGGGACAGGCACCTTATACGAGCAGTACTTC. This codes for CASSAGTGTLYEQYF.

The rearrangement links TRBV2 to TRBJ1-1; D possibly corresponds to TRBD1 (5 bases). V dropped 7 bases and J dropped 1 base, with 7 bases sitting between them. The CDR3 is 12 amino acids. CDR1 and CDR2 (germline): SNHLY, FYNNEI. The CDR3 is CASNQGNTEAFF. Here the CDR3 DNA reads TGTGCCAGCAATCAGGGGAACACTGAAGCTTTCTTT. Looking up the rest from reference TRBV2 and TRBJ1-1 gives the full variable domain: EPEVTQTPSHQVTQMGQEVILRCVPISNHLYFYWYRQILGQKVEFLVSFYNNEISEKSEIFDDQFSVERPDGSNFTLKIRSTKLEDSAMYFCASNQGNTEAFFGQGTRLTVV.

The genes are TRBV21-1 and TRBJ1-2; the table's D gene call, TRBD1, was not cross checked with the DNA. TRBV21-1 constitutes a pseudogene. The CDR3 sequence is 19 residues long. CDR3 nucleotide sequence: TGTGCCAGCAGCCCCCGGGGGGGGAATTACAGGGGGCGAAGGTATGGCTACACCTTC. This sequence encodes CASSPRGGNYRGRRYGYTF.